This T cell receptor (beta chain) was recovered during a study of memory CD4+ T cells and cytomegalovirus serostatus. Overall study context: Donors were healthy Belgian adults, 9 or 10 CMV seropositive and 24 seronegative. Findings and caveats of the study: Repertoires predicted CMV serostatus with median bootstrapped AUC of 0.95.

Per the original data handling: Out-of-frame sequences were removed, leaving 2 million to 2.5 million distinct TCRbeta sequences. The method was immunoSEQ multiplex PCR; TCRdb's version includes in-frame clones alone and lacks a portion of them. D and trimming were read from the DNA, whereas the V and J calls and clone size are those reported in that table. The table has roughly 60,000 clones, roughly 80% seen once. This clone was picked up one time. Its antigen remains unknown. The CDR3 sequence is 15 residues long. Germline V gene data show CDR1 as SGHRS and CDR2 as YFSETQ. Trimming removed 2 bases at V and 0 bases at J, with 11 bases between. Single viable CD3+CD4+CD8-CD45RO+ cells were sorted as the memory CD4+ T cells.

V is TRBV5-1 and J is TRBJ1-1; D perhaps matches TRBD1 (5 bases). The sample was memory CD4+ T cells from blood. This TCR derives from an adult in good health and CMV-seronegative. The CDR3 nucleotides read TGCGCCAGCAGCTTCGACAGCTCCTTGAACACTGAAGCTTTCTTT. As protein: CASSFDSSLNTEAFF.